Listed here are 6 T cell receptor beta chains from one sample, sequenced in a study of blood T cell repertoires in COVID-19. TCRdb keeps only in-frame clones here, not all; method: immunoSEQ multiplex PCR. The table includes 200,000 to 300,000 clones, 86% detected once. The sequencing sample was made of PBMCs or T cells enriched from blood (not recorded which). These receptors came from a woman aged 18-29 years who had recovered from COVID-19.

This sequence joins TRBV27 and TRBJ2-7, with D possibly matching TRBD1 (5 bases). Germline V lookup: CDR1 MNHEY, CDR2 SMNVEV (reference sequence). This CDR3 contains 14 residues. V was shortened by 3 bases and J by 1 base, with 10 bases between the two germline ends. The CDR3 DNA is TGTGCCAGCAGTTTGTTAGGGGAATCCTACGAGCAGTACTTC. Translation: CASSLLGESYEQYF.

The chain couples TRBV10-3 to TRBJ2-7; weak D call: TRBD2 (6 bases). Germline-derived CDR1 and CDR2 are ENHRY and SYGVKD. This CDR3 contains 16 residues. Trimming shortened V by 6 bases and J by 5 bases, and 23 bases separated the two germline ends. CDR3 in amino acids: CAISRLRDGEDHEQYF. The CDR3 nucleotides read TGTGCCATCAGCCGCCTTCGAGACGGGGAGGATCACGAGCAGTACTTC.

V and J are TRBV11-3 and TRBJ2-1; D not resolved. The germline V gene has CDR1 SGHNT and CDR2 YENEEA. Trimming removed 0 bases from V and 4 bases from J, with 10 bases in between. This CDR3 contains 15 residues. Here the CDR3 reads CASSLDLTVYNEQFF. DNA for the CDR3: TGTGCCAGCAGCTTAGATCTTACAGTGTACAATGAGCAGTTCTTC.

Worth noting for this clone: This same CDR3 is encoded by further DNA sequences in the sample. This chain uses TRBV5-1 with TRBJ2-2; 11 bases are shared with TRBD2. The CDR3 covers 16 residues. Germline CDR1 SGHRS, CDR2 YFSETQ. The junction had 1 base not matched to a gene; V was cut back by 2 bases and J by 1 base. CDR3 nucleotides: TGCGCCAGCAGCTTAGGGACTAGCGGGAACACCGGGGAGCTGTTTTTT. It encodes CASSLGTSGNTGELFF.

J is TRBJ2-5 and V is TRBV4-3, with 8 bases fitting TRBD1. The V gene's germline CDR1 is LGHNA and CDR2 YSLEER. This CDR3 contains 18 residues. Trimming cost V 0 bases and J 1 base; bases outside gene matches: 10. The chain's CDR3 is CASSQDPRQGQFQETQYF. The CDR3 nucleotides are TGCGCCAGCAGCCAAGATCCCCGACAGGGGCAATTCCAAGAGACCCAGTACTTC.

The chain is built from TRBV27 and TRBJ2-3, with D tentatively TRBD2 (6 bases). The CDR3 is made up of 12 amino acids. The germline V gene has CDR1 MNHEY and CDR2 SMNVEV (reference sequence). V shed 5 bases and J shed 9 bases, with 12 bases lying between them. CDR3 in DNA: TGTGCCAGCAGTCCACGCCGGGGGACGCAGTATTTT. It encodes CASSPRRGTQYF.